Detailed here is one TCR beta chain. As originally analysed: How many nucleated cells were present was estimated from reference gene primer amplification. Libraries were prepared by immunoSEQ multiplex PCR; TCRdb keeps only in-frame clonotypes and omits some of them. The V and J calls and clone size are taken from that table; D and trimming were inferred from the DNA. The profile shows about 200,000 clones, about 90% of them singletons. Trimming shortened V by 6 bases and J by 6 bases, and 14 bases separated the two germline ends. Looked up from germline, CDR1 is SNHLY and CDR2 is FYNNEI. The CDR3 spans 14 residues. The sample is drawn from a study of blood T cell repertoires in COVID-19. Overall study: COVID-19 samples from acute and convalescent phases originated in the United States, Italy and Spain. PBMCs, B-cell-depleted T cells, or T cells provided the cDNA or gDNA that made up the material.

The sequenced sample consisted of peripheral blood. The chain links TRBV2 to TRBJ2-2; D is unresolved. This receptor was taken from a woman in her 70s with acute or convalescent COVID-19. The CDR3 nucleotides read TGTGCCAGCAGCCCCCGCGACTTATCCGGGGAGCTGTTTTTT. It codes for CASSPRDLSGELFF.